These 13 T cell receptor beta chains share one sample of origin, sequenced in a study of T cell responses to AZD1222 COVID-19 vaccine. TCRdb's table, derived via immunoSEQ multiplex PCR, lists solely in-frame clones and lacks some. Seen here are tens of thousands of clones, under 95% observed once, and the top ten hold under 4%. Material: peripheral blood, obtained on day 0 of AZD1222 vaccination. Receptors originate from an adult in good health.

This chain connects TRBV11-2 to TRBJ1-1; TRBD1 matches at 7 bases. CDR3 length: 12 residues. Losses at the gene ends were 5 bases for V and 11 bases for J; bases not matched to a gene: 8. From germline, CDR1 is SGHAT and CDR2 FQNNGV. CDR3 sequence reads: CASSADRAGAFF. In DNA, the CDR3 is TGTGCCAGCAGCGCAGACAGGGCCGGTGCTTTCTTT. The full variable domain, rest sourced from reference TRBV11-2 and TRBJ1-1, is EAGVAQSPRYKIIEKRQSVAFWCNPISGHATLYWYQQILGQGPKLLIQFQNNGVVDDSQLPKDRFSAERLKGVDSTLKIQPAKLEDSAVYLCASSADRAGAFFGQGTRLTVV.

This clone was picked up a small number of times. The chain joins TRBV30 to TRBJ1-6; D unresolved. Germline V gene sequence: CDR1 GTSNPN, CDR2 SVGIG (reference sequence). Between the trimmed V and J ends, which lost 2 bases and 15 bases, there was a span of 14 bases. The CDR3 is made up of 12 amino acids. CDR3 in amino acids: CAWSLIKENLHF. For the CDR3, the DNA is TGTGCCTGGAGTCTAATCAAGGAGAACCTCCACTTT.

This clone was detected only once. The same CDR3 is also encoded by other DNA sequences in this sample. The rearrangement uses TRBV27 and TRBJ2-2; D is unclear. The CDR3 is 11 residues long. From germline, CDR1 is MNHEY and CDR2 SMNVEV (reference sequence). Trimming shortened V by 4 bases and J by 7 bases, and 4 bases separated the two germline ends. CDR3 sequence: CASSYGGELFF. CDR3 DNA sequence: TGTGCCAGCAGTTATGGCGGGGAGCTGTTTTTT.

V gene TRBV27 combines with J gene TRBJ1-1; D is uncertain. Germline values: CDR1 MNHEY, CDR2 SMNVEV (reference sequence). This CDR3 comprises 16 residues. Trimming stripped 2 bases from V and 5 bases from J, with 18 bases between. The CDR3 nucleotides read TGTGCCAGCAGTTTAAGAGTTCCGGGTAAGAGGACTGAAGCTTTCTTT. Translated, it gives CASSLRVPGKRTEAFF.

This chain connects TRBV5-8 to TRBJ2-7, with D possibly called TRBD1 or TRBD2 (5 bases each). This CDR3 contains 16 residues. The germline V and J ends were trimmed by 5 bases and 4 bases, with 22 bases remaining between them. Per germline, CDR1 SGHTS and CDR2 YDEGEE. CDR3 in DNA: TGTGCCAGCAGGGGGCTGTTGAGGGACCCAGCTTACGAGCAGTACTTC. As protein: CASRGLLRDPAYEQYF. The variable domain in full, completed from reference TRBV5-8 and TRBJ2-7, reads EAGVTQSPTHLIKTRGQQATLRCSPISGHTSVYWYQQALGLGLQFLLWYDEGEERNRGNFPPRFSGRQFPNYSSELNVNALELEDSALYLCASRGLLRDPAYEQYFGPGTRLTVT.

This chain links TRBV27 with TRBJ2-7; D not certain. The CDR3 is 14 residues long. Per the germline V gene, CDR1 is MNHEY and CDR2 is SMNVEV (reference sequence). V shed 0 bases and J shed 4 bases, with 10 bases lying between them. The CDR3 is CASSLSPVGYEQYF. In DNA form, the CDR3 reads TGTGCCAGCAGTTTATCGCCAGTAGGGTACGAGCAGTACTTC.

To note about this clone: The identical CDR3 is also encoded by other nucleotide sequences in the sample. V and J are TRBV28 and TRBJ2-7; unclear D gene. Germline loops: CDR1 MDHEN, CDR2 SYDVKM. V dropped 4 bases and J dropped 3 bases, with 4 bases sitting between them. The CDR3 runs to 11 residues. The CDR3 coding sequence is TGTGCCAGCAGTTCTAGCTACGAGCAGTACTTC. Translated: CASSSSYEQYF.

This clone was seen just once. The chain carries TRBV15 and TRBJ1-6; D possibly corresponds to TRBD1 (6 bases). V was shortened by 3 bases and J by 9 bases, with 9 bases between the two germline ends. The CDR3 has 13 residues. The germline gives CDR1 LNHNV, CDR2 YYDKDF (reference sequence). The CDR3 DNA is TGTGCCACCAGCAGGGGGGGCGGTTCACCCCTCCACTTT. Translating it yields CATSRGGGSPLHF.

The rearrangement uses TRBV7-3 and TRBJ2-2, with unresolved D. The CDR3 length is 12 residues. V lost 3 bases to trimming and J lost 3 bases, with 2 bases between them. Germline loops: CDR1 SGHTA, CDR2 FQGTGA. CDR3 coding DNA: TGTGCCAGCAGCTTCTACACCGGGGAGCTGTTTTTT. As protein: CASSFYTGELFF.

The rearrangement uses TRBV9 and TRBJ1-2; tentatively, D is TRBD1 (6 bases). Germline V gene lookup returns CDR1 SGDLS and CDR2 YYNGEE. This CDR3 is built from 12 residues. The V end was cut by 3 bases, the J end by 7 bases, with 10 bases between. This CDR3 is CASSAGGSGYTF. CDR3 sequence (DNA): TGTGCCAGCAGCGCTGGGGGCTCTGGCTACACCTTC.

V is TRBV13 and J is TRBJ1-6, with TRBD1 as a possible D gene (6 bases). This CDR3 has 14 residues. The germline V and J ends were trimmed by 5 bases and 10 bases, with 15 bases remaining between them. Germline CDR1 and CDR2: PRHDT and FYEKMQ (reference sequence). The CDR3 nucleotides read TGTGCCAGCAGCCCGCGACAGGTCAACTCACCCCTCCACTTT. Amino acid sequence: CASSPRQVNSPLHF.

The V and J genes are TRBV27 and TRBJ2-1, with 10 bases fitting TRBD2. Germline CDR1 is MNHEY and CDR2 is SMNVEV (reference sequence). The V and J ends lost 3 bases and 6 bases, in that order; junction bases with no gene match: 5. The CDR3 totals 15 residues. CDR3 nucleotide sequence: TGTGCCAGCAGTTTTCTAGCGGGAGTTGGCAATGAGCAGTTCTTC. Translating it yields CASSFLAGVGNEQFF.

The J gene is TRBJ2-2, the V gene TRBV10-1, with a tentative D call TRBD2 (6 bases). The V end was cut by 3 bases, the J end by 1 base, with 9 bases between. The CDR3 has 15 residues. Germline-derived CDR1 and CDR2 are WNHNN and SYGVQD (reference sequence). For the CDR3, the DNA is TGCGCCAGCAGTGAACGGGGACTGAACACCGGGGAGCTGTTTTTT. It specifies CASSERGLNTGELFF.